This T cell receptor beta chain was obtained from a study of T cell responses to AZD1222 COVID-19 vaccine. Study-wide points: Females made up more of the donors, who were largely white British, and clonal diversity may have come out too low.

Clones were sequenced by immunoSEQ multiplex PCR, and TCRdb holds only the in-frame ones, with some missing. This table has 70,000 to 80,000 clones, around three quarters appearing once. Of note for this clone: As yet, its antigen is unknown.

V gave up 6 bases and J gave up 3 bases, with 20 bases separating them. Per germline, CDR1 LGHNA and CDR2 YNFKEQ. This CDR3 spans 17 amino acids. Sequencing used peripheral blood, obtained 28 days after the second AZD1222 dose. This receptor was taken from an adult who received the AZD1222 COVID-19 vaccine. This sequence joins TRBV4-2 and TRBJ2-2, with a weak D call TRBD2 (6 bases). The CDR3, as DNA: TGTGCCAGCAGGGGATCTCTGACTAGTCTCGACACCGGGGAGCTGTTTTTT. Translating it yields CASRGSLTSLDTGELFF.